Below are 5 T cell receptor beta chains sequenced from a single sample in a study of T cell responses to AZD1222 COVID-19 vaccine. Only in-frame clones appear in the TCRdb table, and some are missing; sequencing was by immunoSEQ multiplex PCR. The sample yields around 52,000 clones, around 86% seen once. Sequenced material: peripheral blood, taken on day 0 of AZD1222 vaccination. Receptor source: an adult in good health.

This clone appeared once. The chain carries TRBV6-5 and TRBJ1-2; unclear D gene. Deletions cut 2 bases from V and 2 bases from J, with 6 bases between. CDR3 length: 13 residues. Germline V gene data show CDR1 as MNHEY and CDR2 as SVGAGI. The CDR3 is CASSYEMNYGYTF. CDR3 nucleotides: TGTGCCAGCAGTTACGAGATGAACTATGGCTACACCTTC.

V gene TRBV3-1 (or the pseudogene TRBV3-2) combines with J gene TRBJ2-3; 10 nucleotides agree with TRBD2. In germline, CDR1 is LGHDT, CDR2 YNNKEL (reference sequence). The ends lost 4 bases at V and 0 bases at J; junction bases unmatched: 4. The CDR3 spans 16 residues. This CDR3 reads CASSLLAGGSTDTQYF. CDR3 in DNA: TGTGCCAGCAGCCTGTTAGCGGGAGGCAGCACAGATACGCAGTATTTT.

The chain carries TRBV9 and TRBJ2-3, with D possibly being TRBD1 (6 bases). The V gene's germline CDR1 is SGDLS and CDR2 YYNGEE. CDR3 size: 16 residues. V was shortened by 2 bases and J by 5 bases, with 18 bases between the two germline ends. CDR3 residues: CASSVREGEKLDTQYF. The DNA of the CDR3 is TGTGCCAGCAGCGTCCGCGAGGGGGAGAAATTAGATACGCAGTATTTT.

The chain employs TRBV28 and TRBJ1-2; D not resolved. The V and J ends lost 2 bases and 2 bases respectively, with 9 bases between them. Per the germline V gene, CDR1 is MDHEN and CDR2 is SYDVKM. This CDR3 comprises 14 residues. The CDR3, as DNA: TGTGCCAGCAGTTTAGTGGTGAGGAACTATGGCTACACCTTC. Translated: CASSLVVRNYGYTF.

This chain connects TRBV11-3 to TRBJ2-1; 8 nucleotides match TRBD2. J was trimmed by 7 bases and V by 4 bases; bases with no gene match: 9. The CDR3 covers 15 residues. Germline V lookup: CDR1 SGHNT, CDR2 YENEEA. CDR3 DNA: TGTGCCAGCAGCTCCGGACTAGCCCAGGGGAATGAGCAGTTCTTC. This encodes CASSSGLAQGNEQFF.